Each of the 23 T cell receptor beta chains below was sequenced from the same sample in a study of T cells after yellow fever vaccination. TCRdb independently ran MiXCR on the 5' RACE reads; one entry per CDR3 protein. Of about 580,000 distinct CDR3 sequences in the sample, about a sixth were seen once. The sample in question was PBMCs, obtained around 5 days after the first yellow fever vaccination. Receptor source: a young man who received the YFV17D yellow fever vaccine.

J is TRBJ1-4 and V is TRBV25-1; D possibly corresponds to TRBD1 (5 bases). Germline assignment: CDR1 MGHDK and CDR2 SYGVNS. V gave up 8 bases and J gave up 3 bases, with 7 bases separating them. The CDR3 loop spans 12 amino acids. The CDR3 loop reads CASQGPNEKLFF. The CDR3 DNA sequence: TGTGCCAGCCAGGGTCCTAATGAAAAACTGTTTTTT.

This clonotype was detected a few times. The genes are TRBV24-1 and TRBJ2-1; maybe TRBD2 (7 bases). The CDR3 contains 13 residues. Trimming left V 2 bases short and J 9 bases short, with 10 bases between. The germline V gene has CDR1 KGHDR and CDR2 SFDVKD. Here the CDR3 reads CATSDWGGREQFF. In nucleotides, the CDR3 is TGTGCCACCAGTGATTGGGGGGGCCGTGAGCAGTTCTTC.

This clonotype was observed at least ten times. The rearrangement uses TRBV5-1 and TRBJ1-1; 11 nucleotides align to TRBD1. Germline V gives CDR1 SGHRS, CDR2 YFSETQ. The trim removed 3 bases at V and 5 bases at J, leaving 3 bases unmatched. This CDR3 contains 14 residues. The CDR3 bases are TGCGCCAGCAGCTACCGGGACAGGGGGACTGAAGCTTTCTTT. Translating gives CASSYRDRGTEAFF.

The chain has TRBV25-1 and TRBJ2-2; 8 bases align to TRBD2. The trim removed 5 bases at V and 5 bases at J, leaving 7 bases unmatched. The CDR3 is made up of 15 amino acids. The V gene's germline CDR1 is MGHDK and CDR2 SYGVNS. The CDR3 DNA reads TGTGCCAGCAGTTCCGCCGGGGGGGCGACCGGGGAGCTGTTTTTT. Amino acid sequence: CASSSAGGATGELFF.

This clonotype was seen a handful of times. This chain joins TRBV7-8 and TRBJ2-5, with 13 nucleotides matching TRBD2. Germline values: CDR1 SGHVS, CDR2 FQNEAQ. The trim removed 5 bases at V and 4 bases at J, leaving 13 bases unmatched. This CDR3 is 18 amino acids long. CDR3 nucleotides: TGTGCCAGCAGCCCCGGACTAGCGGGGGTAATAGCCAGAGAGACCCAGTACTTC. Translation: CASSPGLAGVIARETQYF.

The sample holds a few counts of this clonotype. CDR3 protein: CASSERGEAFF. CDR3 in DNA: TGTGCCAGCAGTGAACGGGGTGAAGCTTTCTTT. V and J are TRBV2 and TRBJ1-1; D remains unclear. Between the trimmed V and J ends, which lost 2 bases and 7 bases, there was a span of 5 bases. CDR1 and CDR2 (germline): SNHLY, FYNNEI. The CDR3 sequence is 11 residues long. Based on the CDR3 plus reference TRBV2 and TRBJ1-1, the full variable domain is EPEVTQTPSHQVTQMGQEVILRCVPISNHLYFYWYRQILGQKVEFLVSFYNNEISEKSEIFDDQFSVERPDGSNFTLKIRSTKLEDSAMYFCASSERGEAFFGQGTRLTVV.

The chain employs TRBV24-1 and TRBJ2-3; 7 bases match TRBD2. The germline V gene has CDR1 KGHDR and CDR2 SFDVKD. CDR3 length: 15 amino acids. V was clipped by 9 bases and J by 5 bases; unmatched bases: 13. CDR3 sequence: CATSPPASGGDTQYF. The CDR3 nucleotides are TGTGCCACCTCACCCCCGGCTAGCGGTGGAGATACGCAGTATTTT.

The chain couples TRBV5-1 to TRBJ2-2; D call uncertain. Germline CDR1 and CDR2: SGHRS and YFSETQ. CDR3 length: 15 amino acids. Trimming took 2 bases from V and 1 from J, leaving 9 bases between them. The CDR3 is CASSFYSRNTGELFF. CDR3 bases: TGCGCCAGCAGCTTTTACAGCAGGAACACCGGGGAGCTGTTTTTT.

This clonotype appeared a few times. The chain uses TRBV12-3 or TRBV12-4 and TRBJ1-5; no firm D call. V lost 5 bases and J lost 3, with 11 bases in between. The CDR3 totals 14 residues. CDR3 sequence (DNA): TGTGCCAGCAGTCGATCGTATGTCAATCAGCCCCAGCATTTT. Its protein product is CASSRSYVNQPQHF.

This clonotype was picked up a small number of times. The rearrangement joins TRBV6-2 or TRBV6-3 to TRBJ1-6, with D possibly being TRBD1 (6 bases). V lost 7 bases and J lost 9, with 13 bases in between. The CDR3 consists of 13 residues. Germline CDR1 is MNHEY and CDR2 is SVGEGT. In nucleotides, the CDR3 is TGTGCCAGCAAGAACAGGGTGATTTCACCCCTCCACTTT. This encodes CASKNRVISPLHF.

This clonotype was detected a few times. J is TRBJ1-2 and V is TRBV7-2; no definite D call. CDR3 size: 12 residues. Trimming cost V 5 bases and J 5 bases, with 9 bases left between them. The germline gives CDR1 SGHTA, CDR2 FQGNSA. Here the CDR3 reads CASSDTGYGYTF. DNA for the CDR3: TGTGCCAGCAGCGATACCGGTTATGGCTACACCTTC.

A few counts support this clonotype. The V and J genes are TRBV24-1 and TRBJ2-1; 8 nucleotides align to TRBD2. This CDR3 comprises 14 residues. Germline assignment: CDR1 KGHDR and CDR2 SFDVKD. Unmatched junction bases numbered 7, after V lost 4 bases and J lost 9 bases. The CDR3 reads CATSDPRTSIEQFF. In DNA form, the CDR3 reads TGTGCCACCAGTGACCCTCGGACTAGCATTGAGCAGTTCTTC.

Here the CDR3 DNA reads TGTGCCAGCAGCTTACGCCGGGGGGGCGCAGATACGCAGTATTTT. Its protein is CASSLRRGGADTQYF. The rearrangement links TRBV11-2 to TRBJ2-3, with 8 bases fitting TRBD2. This CDR3 has 15 residues. The trim removed 2 bases at V and 4 bases at J, leaving 5 bases unmatched. Germline loops: CDR1 SGHAT, CDR2 FQNNGV.

The table lists this clonotype with a few counts. This rearrangement joins TRBV4-3 to TRBJ1-6; 8 nucleotides match TRBD1. V lost 0 bases and J lost 6; bases outside the gene matches: 1. The V gene's germline CDR1 is LGHNA and CDR2 YSLEER. There are 15 residues in the CDR3. CDR3 nucleotides: TGCGCCAGCAGCCAAGACGACAGGGGTAATTCACCCCTCCACTTT. Protein: CASSQDDRGNSPLHF.

This clonotype was recorded a few times. The V and J genes are TRBV28 and TRBJ2-3; 13 bases align to TRBD2. The CDR3 contains 16 residues. Germline V gives CDR1 MDHEN, CDR2 SYDVKM. V trimming: 3 bases; J trimming: 6 bases; junction bases outside the gene matches: 6. The CDR3 loop reads CASSLATSGGSDTQYF. In DNA form, the CDR3 reads TGTGCCAGCAGTTTGGCGACTAGCGGGGGGTCGGATACGCAGTATTTT.

This clonotype appeared a few times. This chain joins TRBV4-1 and TRBJ1-1; the match to TRBD1 covers 10 bases. The CDR3 loop spans 18 amino acids. The germline CDR1 and CDR2 sequences are MGHRA and YSYEKL. Unmatched junction bases numbered 15, after V lost 2 bases and J lost 6 bases. This CDR3 is CASSQRGLRGTGDAEAFF. In DNA form, the CDR3 reads TGCGCCAGCAGCCAAAGGGGACTGCGCGGGACAGGGGACGCTGAAGCTTTCTTT.

This clonotype was found a few times. V gene TRBV5-1 combines with J gene TRBJ2-1; D is ambiguous. The CDR3 has 14 residues. Trimming removed 5 bases from V and 0 bases from J, with 9 bases in between. In germline, CDR1 is SGHRS, CDR2 YFSETQ. In DNA form, the CDR3 reads TGCGCCAGCAGAACGGACGCCTCCTACAATGAGCAGTTCTTC. Amino acids: CASRTDASYNEQFF.

This chain joins TRBV4-3 and TRBJ2-1, with a weak D call TRBD2 (6 bases). Looked up from germline, CDR1 is LGHNA and CDR2 is YSLEER. V lost 3 bases and J lost 3, with 15 bases in between. The CDR3 totals 16 residues. The CDR3 region has the DNA TGCGCCAGCAGCCAGGCTGGGACTGATAGCTACAATGAGCAGTTCTTC. Encoded protein: CASSQAGTDSYNEQFF.

The V gene is TRBV7-3, the J gene TRBJ2-3; 9 nucleotides align to TRBD1. Germline V gene sequence: CDR1 SGHTA, CDR2 FQGTGA. There are 13 residues in the CDR3. The trim removed 5 bases at V and 10 bases at J, leaving 7 bases unmatched. CDR3 DNA sequence: TGTGCCAGCAGCGCGGCTACAGGGGGCGCGCAGTATTTT. Translated, it gives CASSAATGGAQYF.

The chain carries TRBV4-3 and TRBJ2-6; 7 bases fit TRBD1. J lost 2 bases, V lost 0 bases, and 10 bases had no gene match. Germline values: CDR1 LGHNA, CDR2 YSLEER. The CDR3 length is 19 residues. The CDR3 DNA reads TGCGCCAGCAGCCAAGAGTGGGGGACAGCAAGGCCTGGGGCCAACGTCCTGACTTTC. Its translation: CASSQEWGTARPGANVLTF.

The chain uses TRBV4-1 and TRBJ2-2, with 7 bases that match TRBD1. With 4 bases clipped from V and 7 bases from J, the junction kept 15 bases outside the gene matches. CDR3 size: 17 residues. Per the germline V gene, CDR1 is MGHRA and CDR2 is YSYEKL. CDR3: CASSLRIFQGESGELFF. The CDR3 DNA reads as TGCGCCAGCAGCCTTCGTATTTTTCAGGGGGAGAGCGGGGAGCTGTTTTTT.

This clonotype has ten or more counts. This chain joins TRBV5-4 and TRBJ2-3; D uncertain. The CDR3 covers 13 residues. Germline V gives CDR1 SGHNT, CDR2 YYREEE (reference sequence). Trimming removed 2 bases at V and 2 bases at J, with 6 bases between. DNA for the CDR3: TGTGCCAGCAGCTTATCCCCCACAGATACGCAGTATTTT. Protein: CASSLSPTDTQYF.

This clonotype appeared a few times. The chain is built from TRBV2 and TRBJ1-2, with D perhaps matching TRBD1 (5 bases). CDR3 size: 15 residues. Trimming took off 6 bases at V and 5 bases at J, with 19 bases between the two ends. CDR1 SNHLY and CDR2 FYNNEI come from the germline V gene. The CDR3 is CASRKGPGLGYGYTF. The CDR3 DNA is TGTGCCAGCAGAAAGGGGCCAGGGTTAGGTTATGGCTACACCTTC.